These 17 T cell receptor beta chains came from one sample sequenced in a study of tumor-infiltrating lymphocytes in primary liver carcinoma. Researchers generated TCR beta cDNA from approximately 500 ng of total RNA, relying on a constant-region primer. What produced the TCR beta libraries was three nested multiplex PCR rounds using slightly modified ARM-PCR. The first two PCR rounds used TRBV1-TRBV30 primers with a Cbeta primer, roughly 10 cycles each. Via MiXCR, TCRdb re-called the multiplex PCR reads, giving one row per CDR3 protein. This sample has 190,000 or so distinct CDR3 sequences, with roughly two thirds found just once. Out of unsorted whole blood came the blood RNA, and germline DNA was extracted as well. The sample comprised peripheral blood. The origin of the receptors is a woman in her fifties or sixties with primary liver carcinoma and hepatitis B virus infection.

The J gene is TRBJ2-5, the V gene TRBV6-5; a weak D match, TRBD2 (6 bases). Between the trimmed V and J ends, which lost 3 bases and 9 bases, there was a span of 14 bases. Per the germline V gene, CDR1 is MNHEY and CDR2 is SVGAGI. This CDR3 is built from 13 residues. The CDR3 DNA sequence: TGTGCCAGCAGTTATTCGTGGGGGGAGGCCCAGTACTTC. Its translation is CASSYSWGEAQYF.

Remarks on this clonotype: This sequence may be a read error, since a much larger clone differs from it by one base. The chain is built from TRBV6-2 or TRBV6-3 and TRBJ2-6; D not certain. Germline V gene data show CDR1 as MNHEY and CDR2 as SVGEGT. The CDR3 spans 17 residues. V was trimmed by 0 bases and J by 12 bases, leaving 21 bases between them. The CDR3 region has the DNA TGTGCCAGCAGTTACTCGCTCACGCTGGGCGGATGTAGCGTCCTGACTTTC. Encoded protein: CASSYSLTLGGCSVLTF.

This clonotype has just a few counts. The rearrangement links TRBV5-4 to TRBJ2-7, with TRBD2 matching over 8 bases. Germline trimming cut 0 bases from V and 5 bases from J; bases unmatched to any gene: 7. CDR1 is SGHNT and CDR2 is YYREEE in the germline V gene (reference sequence). The CDR3 loop spans 15 amino acids. The CDR3 sequence: CASSLGTGGGDEQYF. The DNA of the CDR3 is TGTGCCAGCAGCTTGGGGACGGGAGGGGGAGACGAGCAGTACTTC.

In regard to this clonotype: A much larger clone lies one base from this, so it may be a read error. The chain uses TRBV4-1 and TRBJ1-4; D is possibly TRBD1 (5 bases). CDR3 length: 14 amino acids. The germline V gene encodes CDR1 MGHRA and CDR2 YSYEKL. The CDR3 nucleotides are TGCGCCAGCCGGGACTTCAGGGAGATTGGAAAACTGTTATTT. Translating it yields CASRDFREIGKLLF.

This clonotype was counted ten times or more. The J gene is TRBJ2-7, the V gene TRBV12-3 or TRBV12-4; no firm D call. V lost 3 bases and J lost 3, with 6 bases in between. The CDR3 length is 12 residues. Written as DNA, the CDR3 is TGTGCCAGCAGTTTTGATGGCTACGAGCAGTACTTC. Its translation is CASSFDGYEQYF.

Remarks on this clonotype: At one end, the junction sequence differs from germline, possibly due to a read error. The J gene is TRBJ1-2, the V gene TRBV28, with D unclear. Germline values: CDR1 MDHEN, CDR2 SYDVKM. This CDR3 contains 13 residues. The CDR3 loop is CASSPPESYGYAF. In DNA form, the CDR3 reads TGTGCCAGCAGTCCCCCCGAAAGCTATGGCTACGCCTTC.

Comment on this clonotype: One end of the junction is discordant with germline, which a read error may explain. This chain uses TRBV11-2 with TRBJ2-2, with D possibly being TRBD1 or TRBD2 (6 bases each). Germline V CDR1 and CDR2: SGHAT, FQNNGV. CDR3 length: 15 residues. DNA for the CDR3: TGTGCCAACAGCCTAGGAGGGACACACACCGGGGAGCTGTTTTTT. The encoded protein is CANSLGGTHTGELFF.

This clonotype has at least ten counts. The chain combines TRBV4-2 with TRBJ2-1; D gene ambiguous. Trimming pared 0 bases from V and 9 bases from J, leaving 6 bases between. Germline CDR1 LGHNA, CDR2 YNFKEQ. The CDR3 runs to 12 residues. The CDR3 here is CASSQDVGEQFF. As DNA, the CDR3 is TGTGCCAGCAGCCAAGATGTAGGTGAGCAGTTCTTC.

This clonotype was seen only a few times. This sequence joins TRBV13 and TRBJ2-7; 9 positions agree with TRBD1. The V segment lost 1 base and the J segment 4 bases; nucleotides outside the gene matches: 14. Germline CDR1 and CDR2: PRHDT and FYEKMQ (reference sequence). The CDR3 length is 18 residues. CDR3 residues: CASSLDRDRVVGSYEQYF. The CDR3 DNA reads as TGTGCCAGCAGCTTAGACCGGGACAGGGTAGTTGGCTCGTACGAGCAGTACTTC. Looking up the rest from reference TRBV13 and TRBJ2-7 gives the full variable domain: AAGVIQSPRHLIKEKRETATLKCYPIPRHDTVYWYQQGPGQDPQFLISFYEKMQSDKGSIPDRFSAQQFSDYHSELNMSSLELGDSALYFCASSLDRDRVVGSYEQYFGPGTRLTVT.

As regards this clonotype: A single base separates this from a much larger clone, so it may be a read error. The rearrangement joins TRBV6-6 to TRBJ1-1; 9 bases agree with TRBD1. The V gene's germline CDR1 is MNHNY and CDR2 SVGAGI (reference sequence). Trimming at V came to 5 bases and at J to 10 bases, leaving 5 bases not matched to a gene. The CDR3 contains 12 residues. DNA of the CDR3: TGTGCCAGCAGTGACAGGGGGGCTGGAGCTTTCTTT. Amino acids: CASSDRGAGAFF.

This clonotype was counted at least ten times. The V and J genes are TRBV12-3 or TRBV12-4 and TRBJ2-1, with a tentative D call TRBD1 (6 bases). The V and J ends lost 6 bases and 7 bases respectively, with 13 bases between them. The CDR3 has 13 residues. The CDR3 loop is CASRPAGANEQFF. CDR3 DNA sequence: TGTGCCAGCAGACCAGCAGGGGCGAATGAGCAGTTCTTC.

As for this clonotype: This may stem from a read error, because a much larger clone lies one nucleotide away. The V call is TRBV12-3 or TRBV12-4, the J call TRBJ1-4; 7 positions match TRBD1. Losses at the gene ends were 4 bases for V and 8 bases for J; bases not matched to a gene: 13. This CDR3 spans 16 amino acids. In DNA, the CDR3 is TGTGCCAGCAGTTCGGGGAGATACGGGACAGACGAAAAACTGTTTTTT. This sequence encodes CASSSGRYGTDEKLFF.

This clonotype was counted at least ten times. The chain recombines TRBV11-2 with TRBJ1-2; 7 nucleotides agree with TRBD1. CDR3 length: 16 amino acids. Germline lookup yields CDR1 SGHAT and CDR2 FQNNGV. V lost 5 bases, J lost 2 bases, and 11 bases stayed unmatched. DNA for the CDR3: TGTGCCAGCAGCCGAACCGAGCCAGGGGGGAACTATGGCTACACCTTC. Translation: CASSRTEPGGNYGYTF. Filled out from reference TRBV11-2 and TRBJ1-2, the complete variable domain reads EAGVAQSPRYKIIEKRQSVAFWCNPISGHATLYWYQQILGQGPKLLIQFQNNGVVDDSQLPKDRFSAERLKGVDSTLKIQPAKLEDSAVYLCASSRTEPGGNYGYTFGSGTRLTVV.

The chain recombines TRBV5-1 with TRBJ2-2; either TRBD1 or TRBD2 may supply D (6 bases each). In germline, CDR1 is SGHRS, CDR2 YFSETQ. The V end was cut by 1 base, the J end by 0 bases, with 16 bases between. CDR3 size: 18 residues. CDR3 DNA: TGCGCCAGCAGCTTGTTTTCGGGGGCCAACACGAACACCGGGGAGCTGTTTTTT. It is translated as CASSLFSGANTNTGELFF.

About this clonotype itself: Germline and junction disagree at one end, which may indicate a read error. The chain has TRBV12-3 or TRBV12-4 and TRBJ2-1, with D unclear. The CDR3 consists of 10 residues. CDR3 sequence reads: CAGADGEQSF. CDR3 coding DNA: TGTGCCGGCGCAGACGGTGAGCAGTCCTTC.

Notes on this clonotype: A single base separates this from a much larger clone, so it may be a read error. The chain is built from TRBV29-1 and TRBJ1-3, with D maybe TRBD1 (6 bases). Germline V gene sequence: CDR1 SQVTM, CDR2 ANQGSEA. Trimming took 4 bases from V and 1 from J, leaving 17 bases between them. The CDR3 covers 16 residues. Written as DNA, the CDR3 is TGCAGCGTTGTTCTTCGACAGGCAGAGTCTGGAAACACCATATATTTT. It translates to CSVVLRQAESGNTIYF.

A word on this clonotype: This may be a read error, as it is one base from a much larger clone. The genes are TRBV29-1 and TRBJ2-7; D remains ambiguous. V was shortened by 7 bases and J by 0 bases, with 13 bases between the two germline ends. The CDR3 length is 13 residues. CDR1 SQVTM and CDR2 ANQGSEA come from the germline V gene. The CDR3 is CSATIGYSYEQYF. As DNA, the CDR3 is TGCAGCGCCACCATAGGGTACTCCTACGAGCAGTACTTC.